These 23 T cell receptor beta chains were all obtained from the same sample, sequenced in a study of T cells in Graves' hyperthyroidism and ophthalmopathy. RNA transcripts were the template for amplifying TCR beta CDR3 regions. The TCR CDR3 was amplified in a first-round RT-PCR using the HTBI primer set. TCRdb re-analysed the multiplex PCR reads in MiXCR, keeping a single row per CDR3 protein. The sample shows fewer than 600,000 distinct CDR3 sequences, approximately 15% of them seen only once. The sample taken for sequencing was blood. The origin of the receptors is a young woman with Graves' hyperthyroidism.

This clonotype was observed at least ten times. The chain employs TRBV28 and TRBJ2-5, with D possibly being TRBD1 or TRBD2 (5 bases each). This CDR3 spans 16 amino acids. Trimming shortened V by 4 bases and J by 4 bases, and 19 bases separated the two germline ends. Germline CDR1 MDHEN, CDR2 SYDVKM. In DNA form, the CDR3 reads TGTGCCAGCAGTTGGGGGTTTTCCGAAAGGGGAGAGACCCAGTACTTC. It is translated as CASSWGFSERGETQYF.

This clonotype appeared a few times. This chain uses TRBV4-1 with TRBJ1-4; D might be TRBD1 (5 bases). The CDR3 spans 16 residues. Germline V lookup: CDR1 MGHRA, CDR2 YSYEKL. The V end was cut by 1 base, the J end by 7 bases, with 16 bases between. The CDR3 sequence: CASSQARMVGVEKLFF. CDR3 DNA sequence: TGCGCCAGCAGCCAAGCGAGAATGGTAGGGGTTGAAAAACTGTTTTTT.

This clonotype has at least ten counts. V gene TRBV25-1 combines with J gene TRBJ2-1; 8 nucleotides line up with TRBD2. This CDR3 region has 15 residues. The V and J ends lost 4 bases and 2 bases, in that order; junction bases with no gene match: 4. Germline V gene sequence: CDR1 MGHDK, CDR2 SYGVNS. The CDR3 nucleotides read TGTGCCAGCAGTGTACTAGCGGAAGCCTACAATGAGCAGTTCTTC. Its protein product is CASSVLAEAYNEQFF.

This clonotype was counted ten times or more. V is TRBV7-3 and J is TRBJ2-6, with TRBD1 as a possible D gene (6 bases). CDR3 size: 15 residues. Germline V lookup: CDR1 SGHTA, CDR2 FQGTGA. V lost 5 bases, J lost 4 bases, and 12 bases lay in between. The CDR3 region has the DNA TGTGCCAGCAGCGATACAGGGACCGGGGCCAACGTCCTGACTTTC. It specifies CASSDTGTGANVLTF.

Ten or more counts support this clonotype. This chain connects TRBV6-1 to TRBJ2-7; D unresolved. V lost 6 bases and J lost 5, with 8 bases in between. Germline V CDR1 and CDR2: MNHNS, SASEGT. The CDR3 has 11 amino acids. Here the CDR3 DNA reads TGTGCCAGCAGCGACCTACACGAGCAGTACGTC. As protein: CASSDLHEQYV.

This sequence joins TRBV20-1 and TRBJ1-2; tentative D call: TRBD1 (6 bases). The CDR3 has 13 amino acids. Germline-derived CDR1 and CDR2 are DFQATT and SNEGSKA (reference sequence). V gave up 5 bases and J gave up 3 bases, with 13 bases separating them. DNA for the CDR3: TGCAGTGCTGCCGGACAGAGCGACTATGGCTACACCTTC. Translating it yields CSAAGQSDYGYTF.

This clonotype has only a few counts. The chain is built from TRBV14 and TRBJ1-1, with unresolved D. Germline CDR1 is SGHDN and CDR2 is FVKESK. The CDR3 contains 17 residues. Trimming removed 0 bases from V and 0 bases from J, with 14 bases in between. CDR3 DNA: TGTGCCAGCAGCCAAGATTACCCTGGAGGGATGAACACTGAAGCTTTCTTT. Its translation is CASSQDYPGGMNTEAFF.

Ten or more counts support this clonotype. V and J are TRBV29-1 and TRBJ2-5, with TRBD2 matching over 8 bases. The ends lost 6 bases at V and 3 bases at J; junction bases unmatched: 18. Germline V gives CDR1 SQVTM, CDR2 ANQGSEA. This CDR3 contains 17 residues. The CDR3 region is CSVRAGAFSGNEETQYF. CDR3 nucleotide sequence: TGCAGCGTGCGAGCGGGAGCGTTCTCGGGTAATGAAGAGACCCAGTACTTC.

This clonotype has at least ten counts. The gene calls are TRBV27 and TRBJ2-1; a weak D match, TRBD1 (5 bases). The CDR3 is 17 residues long. CDR1 is MNHEY, CDR2 SMNVEV, per germline (reference sequence). Trimming took off 3 bases at V and 2 bases at J, with 17 bases between the two ends. The CDR3 loop reads CASSLGPRLFAYNEQFF. The CDR3 DNA is TGTGCCAGCAGTTTGGGGCCGCGGCTTTTCGCCTACAATGAGCAGTTCTTC.

This clonotype has ten or more counts. The rearrangement links TRBV14 to TRBJ2-2; D ambiguous. This CDR3 spans 16 amino acids. Germline CDR1 and CDR2: SGHDN and FVKESK. V was shortened by 0 bases and J by 3 bases, with 11 bases between the two germline ends. CDR3 amino acids: CASSQDPLTYTGELFF. The CDR3 DNA reads TGTGCCAGCAGCCAAGATCCACTAACCTACACCGGGGAGCTGTTTTTT.

This clonotype has only a few counts. This chain connects TRBV9 to TRBJ2-3; weak D call: TRBD1 (6 bases). The CDR3 sequence is 15 residues long. The V and J ends lost 3 bases and 0 bases respectively, with 11 bases between them. Germline V lookup: CDR1 SGDLS, CDR2 YYNGEE. DNA of the CDR3: TGTGCCAGCAGCGCCCGGGACACTAGCACAGATACGCAGTATTTT. Translating gives CASSARDTSTDTQYF.

The chain employs TRBV3-1 and TRBJ2-1, with D possibly being TRBD2 (6 bases). V was shortened by 4 bases and J by 8 bases, with 15 bases between the two germline ends. This CDR3 spans 14 amino acids. Germline CDR1 and CDR2: LGHDT and YNNKEL (reference sequence). The CDR3 DNA reads as TGTGCCAGCAGCCGCTCCCCACTAGCCGATGAGCAGTTCTTC. It codes for CASSRSPLADEQFF.

This chain connects TRBV6-1 to TRBJ2-3; possibly TRBD1 or TRBD2 for D (5 bases each). The CDR3 loop spans 15 amino acids. Germline V gives CDR1 MNHNS, CDR2 SASEGT. Trimming removed 10 bases from V and 0 bases from J, with 17 bases in between. In nucleotides, the CDR3 is TGTGCCACCCAACACCGGGGCCGTAGCACAGATACGCAGTATTTT. Its protein product is CATQHRGRSTDTQYF.

This clonotype occurred many times. The chain recombines TRBV5-1 with TRBJ1-1; D unresolved. Between the trimmed V and J ends, which lost 0 bases and 3 bases, there was a span of 6 bases. The CDR3 totals 13 residues. Germline V gene sequence: CDR1 SGHRS, CDR2 YFSETQ. In nucleotides, the CDR3 is TGCGCCAGCAGCTTGGGCAGCTACACTGAAGCTTTCTTT. Protein product: CASSLGSYTEAFF.

This clonotype was seen at least ten times. The gene calls are TRBV11-2 and TRBJ2-3; a possible D gene is TRBD2 (6 bases). Deletions cut 4 bases from V and 6 bases from J, with 14 bases between. Germline V gives CDR1 SGHAT, CDR2 FQNNGV. There are 14 residues in the CDR3. The CDR3 protein is CASSWGEIGDTQYF. As DNA, the CDR3 is TGTGCCAGCAGCTGGGGGGAGATAGGGGATACGCAGTATTTT.

CDR3 protein: CASSYGTGIANEKLFF. The CDR3 nucleotides are TGTGCCAGCAGTTACGGCACAGGGATCGCTAATGAAAAACTGTTTTTT. V usage is TRBV6-2 or TRBV6-3 and J usage is TRBJ1-4; a weak D match, TRBD1 (6 bases). Deletions cut 2 bases from V and 3 bases from J, with 13 bases between. This CDR3 comprises 16 residues. The germline CDR1 and CDR2 sequences are MNHEY and SVGEGT.

This clonotype was found a few times. The rearrangement joins TRBV12-5 to TRBJ2-7; D is unclear. Deletions cut 0 bases from V and 3 bases from J, with 12 bases between. The germline V gene encodes CDR1 LGHNT and CDR2 FRNRAP. The CDR3 contains 15 residues. CDR3 DNA sequence: TGTGCTAGTGGTTTGGTACGGGTTGGAAGCTACGAGCAGTACGTC. Its protein is CASGLVRVGSYEQYV.

This chain links TRBV4-1 with TRBJ1-2; 10 nucleotides align to TRBD1. V lost 1 base, J lost 2 bases, and 1 base stayed unmatched. This CDR3 is built from 15 residues. Germline-derived CDR1 and CDR2 are MGHRA and YSYEKL. This CDR3 reads CASSQGDRGNYGYTF. The CDR3 nucleotides read TGCGCCAGCAGCCAAGGGGACAGGGGAAACTATGGCTACACCTTC.

In its sample, this clonotype was seen many times. J is TRBJ2-7 and V is TRBV19; 9 bases are a match to TRBD2. Germline CDR1 LNHDA, CDR2 SQIVND (reference sequence). J was trimmed by 4 bases and V by 3 bases; bases with no gene match: 7. The CDR3 length is 15 residues. The CDR3 protein is CASSIRAGGSYEQYF. The CDR3 nucleotides read TGTGCCAGTAGTATCCGGGCGGGAGGGTCATACGAGCAGTACTTC. The complete variable domain, with remaining parts taken from reference TRBV19 and TRBJ2-7, reads DGGITQSPKYLFRKEGQNVTLSCEQNLNHDAMYWYRQDPGQGLRLIYYSQIVNDFQKGDIAEGYSVSREKKESFPLTVTSAQKNPTAFYLCASSIRAGGSYEQYFGPGTRLTVT.

In this sample, this clonotype turned up a few times. The V call is TRBV6-1, the J call TRBJ2-1; 7 bases line up with TRBD2. V lost 5 bases to trimming and J lost 7 bases; unmatched junction nucleotides: 5. Germline CDR1 MNHNS, CDR2 SASEGT. The length of the CDR3 is 13 residues. The CDR3 protein is CASSYGGSNEQFF. The CDR3 DNA reads TGTGCCAGCAGTTATGGCGGGAGTAATGAGCAGTTCTTC.

This clonotype has a count of ten or more. This chain links TRBV5-6 with TRBJ1-5; TRBD1 aligns across 12 bases. The germline V gene encodes CDR1 SGHDT and CDR2 YYEEEE. This CDR3 has 15 residues. The junction had 5 bases not matched to a gene; V was cut back by 4 bases and J by 6 bases. CDR3 loop: CASSHGTGGGQPQHF. In DNA, the CDR3 is TGTGCCAGCAGCCACGGGACAGGGGGCGGTCAGCCCCAGCATTTT. Drawing the rest from reference TRBV5-6 and TRBJ1-5, the complete variable domain is DAGVTQSPTHLIKTRGQQVTLRCSPKSGHDTVSWYQQALGQGPQFIFQYYEEEERQRGNFPDRFSGHQFPNYSSELNVNALLLGDSALYLCASSHGTGGGQPQHFGDGTRLSIL.

This clonotype has a count of ten or more. CDR3 amino acids: CASGRGENTEAFF. The CDR3 nucleotides read TGTGCTAGTGGTCGGGGAGAGAACACTGAAGCTTTCTTT. V and J are TRBV12-5 and TRBJ1-1; D uncertain. The germline CDR1 and CDR2 sequences are LGHNT and FRNRAP. The CDR3 length is 13 residues. Trimming left V 5 bases short and J 1 base short, with 8 bases between.

This clonotype appeared many times. The chain carries TRBV25-1 and TRBJ2-1, with D unclear. This CDR3 is built from 15 residues. V lost 3 bases to trimming and J lost 2 bases, with 11 bases between them. CDR1 is MGHDK, CDR2 SYGVNS, per germline. The CDR3 spells CASSDAAWAYNEQFF. CDR3 DNA sequence: TGTGCCAGCAGTGACGCAGCCTGGGCCTACAATGAGCAGTTCTTC. The full variable domain, its missing parts supplied by reference TRBV25-1 and TRBJ2-1, is EADIYQTPRYLVIGTGKKITLECSQTMGHDKMYWYQQDPGMELHLIHYSYGVNSTEKGDLSSESTVSRIRTEHFPLTLESARPSHTSQYLCASSDAAWAYNEQFFGPGTRLTVL.